The TCR beta chain under discussion was sequenced for a study of cytomegalovirus exposure and HLA in healthy donors (dated by TCRdb to the late 2010s). For the wider study: In an earlier analysis of roughly 500 of the donors, roughly 300 Gb of sequence data and approximately 100 million unique TCR beta sequences from roughly 180 million T cells were reported. An early release that covered some 630 HLA-typed donors contained approximately 290 gigabases of sequencing data and 80 million or so unique TCR sequences. Of the roughly 400 genotyped donors, over 65% fell in the genetic ancestry cluster associated with self-reported Caucasian donors. The aim of the study was to test whether cataloging public T cell receptors could identify signatures of past pathogen exposure. The T cell repertoires of 700 or so subjects were profiled by immunosequencing and related to cytomegalovirus serostatus. Besides the first cohort of under 700 subjects, a separate validation cohort made up of 120 different subjects was used. To predict cytomegalovirus infection status, the study brought together high-throughput TCR immunosequencing, statistical association of individual TCRs with disease status, and machine learning. In a later analysis, previously published TCR beta repertoires from 550 to 700 donors were re-analyzed and high-resolution HLA genotyping was added so that TCR occurrence patterns could be studied. In the later analysis, no new phenotypic data were used to find candidate immune exposures; instead, reliance was placed on TCR beta sequences and their occurrence across donors. In an earlier analysis of several hundred of the donors, high-throughput TCR beta sequencing was used to judge whether each TCR beta V gene segment behaved as functional or pseudogenic. Donor age, sex, ethnicity and CMV serostatus were compiled together with the repertoire data. A later genetic analysis used genome-wide SNP genotypes for about three fifths of the 666 donors, treating that subset as a discovery cohort. Every repertoire in the discovery cohort had been generated on one and the same sequencing platform. HLA typing included class I and class II loci at four-digit resolution. Typing coverage differed by locus: A, B, C, DRB1 and DQB1 were typed in roughly 620-630 donors, DQA1 in around 500, DPA1 in roughly 590, and DPB1 in around 490. About 5 DR-DQ haplotypes were handled as single units for association and clustering, since linkage in the cohort was strong. Among 398 genotyped donors of the cohort, an average of about 220,000 unique TCR beta nucleotide sequences was sequenced per donor, of which approximately 18% were non-productive.

This clone was recorded a few times. Its antigen specificity is not known. The record has no base qualities; no much larger clone is one base away. The cohort comprised around 700 healthy bone marrow donors. At the time of sampling, all cohort members were nominally healthy, though unrecorded immune exposures were likely present. The donor tested CMV seronegative and was one of the 352 seronegative cohort members. Every donor gave a peripheral blood sample, and the peripheral blood mononuclear cells from that sample were used for TCR beta sequencing. The Qiagen DNeasy Blood Extraction Kit was used to extract genomic DNA from the blood cell samples. Taken from the germline V gene (reference sequence), the CDR1 and CDR2 loops are SEHNR and FQNEAQ. V is trimmed back by 4 bases and J by 4 bases, and the junction contains 7 bases that no gene match accounts for. The CDR3 starts with the cysteine, ends with the phenylalanine, and has 16 residues. CDR3 DNA is the only sequence kept; it has 48 bases, read in frame from the first base.

The study at large found these results: According to the authors, the approach could potentially be generalized to other disease states and immunological phenotypes. The 87-base-pair reads could not distinguish some IMGT-functional V segments, including TRBV6-2 and TRBV6-3, so those segments were excluded. A later analysis found that most CMV-associated TCR beta chains appeared HLA-restricted, with HLA associations seemingly driven largely by CMV exposure. For the cohort, immune exposure information was limited to CMV serostatus. A later genetic analysis associated a missense DCLRE1C variant with V-gene and J-gene trimming of TCR beta chains, and an independent cohort replicated the association. Linkage disequilibrium might explain the correlated functional status among segregating V segments, but an unknown experimental factor could not be ruled out. In vitro tests confirmed that a few of the cytomegalovirus-associated TCR beta chains recognize cytomegalovirus antigens. At a false discovery rate of 0.05, a later analysis linked 15,000 to 20,000 TCR beta sequences to specific HLA alleles. While some public TCRs were present in many individuals, most TCR sequences turned up only very rarely across donors. According to a later genetic analysis, donors in an Asian-associated ancestry cluster had fewer N-insertions in productive TCRs than the approximately 710-donor mean. In a later analysis, HLA-associated TCR beta chains showed more clonal expansion and lower generation probabilities than non-associated chains that were equally common. In a later analysis, the rate of TCR association differed among HLA loci, with DRB1 alleles having the most associated TCRs and HLA-C alleles having the fewest. Assigning TCR associations to individual alleles was difficult when HLA alleles, especially DR and DQ, strongly co-occurred. The earlier analysis of approximately 540 of the donors excluded some 15 rarely observed V segments, including chromosome 9 orphons, because counts were too low. Only TCR beta chains were sequenced in this cohort, and the absence of alpha or paired-chain data limited detectable features. In a later analysis, several top co-occurrence clusters were reported to appear linked to parvovirus B19, influenza, CMV and Epstein-Barr virus. Sequencing depth was assumed to be roughly uniform across donors in the presence/absence analyses, though that assumption may not hold. A cluster of highly shared sequence variants was judged likely to represent a technical artifact of the sequencing pipeline. A further reported finding was that TCR beta sequences accurately predicted the HLA-A and HLA-B alleles for most subjects in the first cohort. The study gave a list of 150 to 200 TCR beta chains associated with cytomegalovirus. Because HLA typing was missing for some donors at each locus, association tests included only the typed subset. In both the original and validation cohorts, the classifier was reported to diagnose cytomegalovirus status with high specificity and sensitivity. In an earlier analysis of approximately 590 of the donors, most TCR beta V segments were observed in productive rearrangements about 87% or about 30% of the time, broadly matching IMGT annotations.

Receptor amplification or capture employed the immunoSEQ multiplex PCR assay. The multiplex PCR relied on a mix of 60 forward primers for TCR Vbeta segments and 13 reverse primers for TCR Jbeta segments. A multiplex PCR assay on genomic DNA amplified the CDR3 region of rearranged TCR beta genes. Amplified TCR beta libraries were sequenced as 87-base-pair reads on the Illumina HiSeq System. In the paper's pipeline: Across the 670 or so repertoires, a later analysis counted 60 million to 90 million unique TCR beta chains, around 11 million of which were shared by at least two donors. A nearest-neighbor algorithm error-corrected the raw reads and collapsed the reads into unique sequences, merging closely related sequences to remove PCR and sequencing errors. V, D and J gene segments were assigned by aligning CDR3 sequences to IMGT reference sequences. For a sequence to be retained, at least a six-nucleotide match to both a V gene segment and a J gene segment was required. A rearrangement was called productive if the CDR3 had no stop codons and remained in frame with V and J, and every other rearrangement was called non-productive. CDR3 was defined by IMGT convention, running from the second conserved V-encoded cysteine to the conserved J-encoded phenylalanine. In an earlier analysis of just under 600 of the donors, sequences lacking an unambiguous match to a single V gene segment were excluded. In an earlier analysis of more than 500 of the donors, a V segment was called functional when productive rearrangements were above 56.7%, and segregating when the standard deviation between donors exceeded 5%. A statistical classification framework was built to diagnose cytomegalovirus status from the catalog of TCR beta chain sequences. In a later analysis, TCR nucleotide sequences were compared against IMGT/GENE-DB human TR gene sequences so that V and J genes could be assigned. In a later analysis, CDR3 sequences and most-parsimonious VDJ recombination scenarios were assigned using the TCRdist pipeline. In a later analysis, every TCR beta chain was defined by the combination of its CDR3 amino acid sequence and its V-gene family, and reads without a unique V-gene family were dropped. A later analysis removed 550 to 650 highly shared, low-generation-probability nucleotide sequences to deal with suspected cross-contamination and a sequencing artifact. In a later analysis, a clonal expansion index for each public chain was calculated from normalized within-repertoire ranks of inferred template counts. In a later analysis, generation probabilities were computed using a VDJ recombination model fitted to out-of-frame rearrangements, and the results were checked against IGoR. Hypergeometric tests were used in a later analysis to score TCR-TCR, TCR-HLA and TCR-CMV co-occurrence, with a repertoire-size bias correction applied to the TCR pairs. In a later analysis, false discovery rates were estimated by permuting HLA or CMV assignments 20 times. A later analysis grouped co-occurring TCRs with DBSCAN, adding TCRdist sequence similarity when clustering within HLA-allele-positive subsets. Co-occurrence clustering excluded repertoires with fewer than 30,000 or more than 120,000 public chains, plus five with anomalous nucleotide sharing. TCRdb re-hosts the immuneACCESS table, in-frame sequences only. Its copies lack some clones; in the studies checked, an unresolved V gene accounts for under half of them, and the cause for the rest is not known. V, J and clone size are those of that table, while D and trimming were read from the DNA. This sample has about 210,000 clones in its table, and about four fifths of those were observed once. Together, the top ten hold 2.5% to 3.5% of the sample.

The sequence links TRBV7-9 to TRBJ2-2, and TRBD1 aligns with 9 junction nucleotides. The sequence derives from a man aged 30 to 45 in good health and CMV-seronegative. Sequenced material: PBMCs. CDR3 loop: CASSWGQGFSTGELFF. The nucleotide sequence reads TGTGCCAGCAGCTGGGGACAGGGTTTTAGCACCGGGGAGCTGTTTTTT.